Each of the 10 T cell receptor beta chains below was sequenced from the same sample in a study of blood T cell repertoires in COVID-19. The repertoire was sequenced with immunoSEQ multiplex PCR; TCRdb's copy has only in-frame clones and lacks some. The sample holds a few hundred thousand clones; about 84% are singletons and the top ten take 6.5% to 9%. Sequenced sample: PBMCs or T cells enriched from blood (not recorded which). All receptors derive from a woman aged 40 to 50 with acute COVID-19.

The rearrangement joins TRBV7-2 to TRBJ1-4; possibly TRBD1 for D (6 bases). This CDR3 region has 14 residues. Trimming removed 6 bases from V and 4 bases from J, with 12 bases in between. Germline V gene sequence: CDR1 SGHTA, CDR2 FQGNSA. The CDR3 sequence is CASRGRGVNEKLFF. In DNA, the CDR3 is TGTGCCAGCAGGGGGAGGGGGGTTAATGAAAAACTGTTTTTT.

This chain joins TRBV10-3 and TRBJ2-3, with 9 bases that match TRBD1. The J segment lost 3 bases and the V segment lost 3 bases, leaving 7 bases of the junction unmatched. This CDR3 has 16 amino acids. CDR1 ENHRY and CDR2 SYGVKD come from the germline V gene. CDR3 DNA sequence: TGTGCCATCAGTGATAGCGGACAGGGGTCGACAGATACGCAGTATTTT. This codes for CAISDSGQGSTDTQYF.

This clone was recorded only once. The CDR3 loop is CASRDLSGADTQYF. DNA of the CDR3: TGTGCCAGTAGGGATCTTAGCGGGGCAGATACGCAGTATTTT. The chain combines TRBV19 with TRBJ2-3; the match to TRBD2 covers 8 bases. The CDR3 runs 14 residues. V was pared by 6 bases and J by 4 bases, with 6 bases of the junction left unmatched. CDR1 is LNHDA and CDR2 is SQIVND in the germline V gene (reference sequence).

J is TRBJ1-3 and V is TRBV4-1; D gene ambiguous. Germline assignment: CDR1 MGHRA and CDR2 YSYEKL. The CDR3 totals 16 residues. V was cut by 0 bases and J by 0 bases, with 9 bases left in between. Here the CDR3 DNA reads TGCGCCAGCAGCCAAGATCTCCTCCGCTCTGGAAACACCATATATTTT. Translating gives CASSQDLLRSGNTIYF.

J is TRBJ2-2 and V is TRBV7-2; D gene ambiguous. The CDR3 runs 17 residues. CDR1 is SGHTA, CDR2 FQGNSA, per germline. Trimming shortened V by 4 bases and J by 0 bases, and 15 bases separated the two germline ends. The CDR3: CASSSDTLLANTGELFF. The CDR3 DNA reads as TGTGCCAGCAGCTCTGACACCTTACTCGCGAACACCGGGGAGCTGTTTTTT.

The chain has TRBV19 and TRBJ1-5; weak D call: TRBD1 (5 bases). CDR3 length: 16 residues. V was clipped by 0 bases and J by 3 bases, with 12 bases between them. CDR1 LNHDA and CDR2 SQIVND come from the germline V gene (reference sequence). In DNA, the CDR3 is TGTGCCAGTAGTATAGAGGGAGGGGCCTCCAATCAGCCCCAGCATTTT. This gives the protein CASSIEGGASNQPQHF.

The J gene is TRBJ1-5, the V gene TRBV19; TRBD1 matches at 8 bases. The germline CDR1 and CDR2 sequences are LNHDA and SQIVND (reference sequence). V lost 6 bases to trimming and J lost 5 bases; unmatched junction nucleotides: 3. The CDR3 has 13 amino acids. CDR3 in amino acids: CASRGQADQPQHF. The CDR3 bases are TGTGCCAGTAGGGGACAGGCGGATCAGCCCCAGCATTTT.

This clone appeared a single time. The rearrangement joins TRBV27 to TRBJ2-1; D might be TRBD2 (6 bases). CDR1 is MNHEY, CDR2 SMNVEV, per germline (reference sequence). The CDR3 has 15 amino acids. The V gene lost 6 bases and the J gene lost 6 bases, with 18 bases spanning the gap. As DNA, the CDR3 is TGTGCCAGCAGCCCCAGGCAGGGAGGTACCAATGAGCAGTTCTTC. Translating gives CASSPRQGGTNEQFF.

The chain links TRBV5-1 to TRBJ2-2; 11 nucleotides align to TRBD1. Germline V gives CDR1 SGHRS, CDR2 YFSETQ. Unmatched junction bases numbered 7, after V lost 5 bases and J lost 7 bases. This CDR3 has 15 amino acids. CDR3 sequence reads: CASSLDRGRSGELFF. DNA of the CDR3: TGCGCCAGCAGTCTGGACAGGGGGCGGAGCGGGGAGCTGTTTTTT.

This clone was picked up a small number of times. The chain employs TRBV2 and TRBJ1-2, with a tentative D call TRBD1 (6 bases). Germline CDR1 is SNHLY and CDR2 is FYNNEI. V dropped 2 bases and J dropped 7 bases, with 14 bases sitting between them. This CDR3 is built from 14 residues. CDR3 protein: CASSENQGFTGYTF. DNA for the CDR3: TGTGCCAGCAGTGAAAACCAGGGGTTCACTGGCTACACCTTC.